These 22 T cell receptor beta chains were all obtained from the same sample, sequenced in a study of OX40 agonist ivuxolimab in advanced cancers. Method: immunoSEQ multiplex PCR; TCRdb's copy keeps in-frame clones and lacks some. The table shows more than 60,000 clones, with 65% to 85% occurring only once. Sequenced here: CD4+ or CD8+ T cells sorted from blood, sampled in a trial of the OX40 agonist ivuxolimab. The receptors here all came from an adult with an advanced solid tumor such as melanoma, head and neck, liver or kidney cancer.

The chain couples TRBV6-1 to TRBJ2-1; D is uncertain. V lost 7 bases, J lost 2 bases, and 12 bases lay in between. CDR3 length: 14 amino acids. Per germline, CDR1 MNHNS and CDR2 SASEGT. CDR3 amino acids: CASIPSITYNEQFF. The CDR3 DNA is TGTGCCAGCATTCCGAGTATCACCTACAATGAGCAGTTCTTC.

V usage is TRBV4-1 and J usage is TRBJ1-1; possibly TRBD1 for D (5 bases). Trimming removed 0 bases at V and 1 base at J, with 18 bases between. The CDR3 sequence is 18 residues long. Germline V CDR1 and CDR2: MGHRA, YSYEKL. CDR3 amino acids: CASSQDPGGGFWNTEAFF. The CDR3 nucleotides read TGCGCCAGCAGCCAAGATCCTGGGGGGGGGTTTTGGAACACTGAAGCTTTCTTT.

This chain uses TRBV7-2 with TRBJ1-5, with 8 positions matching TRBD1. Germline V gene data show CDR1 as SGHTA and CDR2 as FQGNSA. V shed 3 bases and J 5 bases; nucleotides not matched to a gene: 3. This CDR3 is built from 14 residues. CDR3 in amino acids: CASSLDRAYQPQHF. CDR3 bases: TGTGCCAGCAGCTTGGACAGGGCCTATCAGCCCCAGCATTTT.

The CDR3 nucleotides are TGCGCCAGCTGGAGAGGGAACACTGAAGCTTTCTTT. Protein product: CASWRGNTEAFF. The chain has TRBV5-1 and TRBJ1-1; D ambiguous. V lost 7 bases, J lost 1 base, and 8 bases lay in between. The CDR3 has 12 residues. Germline V gene lookup returns CDR1 SGHRS and CDR2 YFSETQ.

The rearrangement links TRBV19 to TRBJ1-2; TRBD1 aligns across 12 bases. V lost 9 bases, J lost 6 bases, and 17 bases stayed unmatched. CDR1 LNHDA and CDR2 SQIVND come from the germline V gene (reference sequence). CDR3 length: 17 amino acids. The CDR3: CASTPGTGGRGGDGYTF. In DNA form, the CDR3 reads TGTGCCAGCACCCCCGGGACAGGGGGCAGGGGAGGGGATGGCTACACCTTC. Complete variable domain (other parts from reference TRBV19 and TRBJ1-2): DGGITQSPKYLFRKEGQNVTLSCEQNLNHDAMYWYRQDPGQGLRLIYYSQIVNDFQKGDIAEGYSVSREKKESFPLTVTSAQKNPTAFYLCASTPGTGGRGGDGYTFGSGTRLTVV.

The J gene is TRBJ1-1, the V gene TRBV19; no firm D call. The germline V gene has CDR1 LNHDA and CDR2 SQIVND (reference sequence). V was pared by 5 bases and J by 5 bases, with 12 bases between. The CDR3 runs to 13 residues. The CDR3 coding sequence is TGTGCCAGTAGTGGTTCGATCGGTACTGAAGCTTTCTTT. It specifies CASSGSIGTEAFF.

The CDR3 sequence is CASSLDGSGPPLHF. CDR3 DNA: TGTGCCAGCAGCTTAGATGGGTCAGGCCCACCCCTCCACTTT. The chain carries TRBV7-9 and TRBJ1-6; D gene unclear. CDR1 is SEHNR and CDR2 is FQNEAQ in the germline V gene (reference sequence). Between the trimmed V and J ends, which lost 1 base and 11 bases, there was a span of 12 bases. There are 14 residues in the CDR3.

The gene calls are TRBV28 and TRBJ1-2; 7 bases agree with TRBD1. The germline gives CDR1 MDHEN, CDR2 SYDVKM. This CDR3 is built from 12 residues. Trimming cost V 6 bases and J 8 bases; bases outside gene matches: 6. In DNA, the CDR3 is TGTGCCAGCAGGTTAGGGGGCCAGGGCTACACCTTC. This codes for CASRLGGQGYTF.

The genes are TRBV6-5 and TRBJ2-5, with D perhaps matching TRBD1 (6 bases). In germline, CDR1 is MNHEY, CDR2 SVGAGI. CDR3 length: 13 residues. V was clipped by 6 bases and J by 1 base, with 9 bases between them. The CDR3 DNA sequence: TGTGCCAGCAGACGAGGGGGCCAAGAGACCCAGTACTTC. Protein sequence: CASRRGGQETQYF.

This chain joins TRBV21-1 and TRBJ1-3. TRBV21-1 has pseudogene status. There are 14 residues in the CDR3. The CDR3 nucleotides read TGTGCCAGCAGCAGGAGGGAGTCTGGAAACACCATATATTTT. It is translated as CASSRRESGNTIYF.

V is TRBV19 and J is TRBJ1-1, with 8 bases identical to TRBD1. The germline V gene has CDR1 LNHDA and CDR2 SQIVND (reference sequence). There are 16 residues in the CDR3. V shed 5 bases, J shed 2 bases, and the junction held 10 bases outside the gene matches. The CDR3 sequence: CASSPWTGRVNTEAFF. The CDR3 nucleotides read TGTGCCAGTAGTCCCTGGACAGGGAGGGTAAACACTGAAGCTTTCTTT.

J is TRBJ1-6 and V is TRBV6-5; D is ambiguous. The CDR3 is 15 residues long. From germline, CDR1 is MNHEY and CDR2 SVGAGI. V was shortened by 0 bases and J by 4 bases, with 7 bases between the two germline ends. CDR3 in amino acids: CASSYSGSYNSPLHF. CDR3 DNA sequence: TGTGCCAGCAGTTACTCGGGCAGTTATAATTCACCCCTCCACTTT.

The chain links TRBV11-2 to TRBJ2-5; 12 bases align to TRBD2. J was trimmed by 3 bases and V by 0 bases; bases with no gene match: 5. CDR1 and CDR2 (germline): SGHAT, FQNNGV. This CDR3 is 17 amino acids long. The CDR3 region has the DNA TGTGCCAGCAGCTTAGATGGCGGACTAGCGGGAAAAGAGACCCAGTACTTC. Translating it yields CASSLDGGLAGKETQYF.

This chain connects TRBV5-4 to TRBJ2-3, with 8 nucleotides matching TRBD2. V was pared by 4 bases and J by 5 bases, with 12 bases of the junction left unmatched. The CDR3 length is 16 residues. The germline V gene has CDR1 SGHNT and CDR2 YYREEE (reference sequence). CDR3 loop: CASSRSSGVEGDTQYF. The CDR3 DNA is TGTGCCAGCAGCCGAAGTAGCGGGGTTGAGGGAGATACGCAGTATTTT. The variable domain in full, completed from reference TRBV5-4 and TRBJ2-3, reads ETGVTQSPTHLIKTRGQQVTLRCSSQSGHNTVSWYQQALGQGPQFIFQYYREEENGRGNFPPRFSGLQFPNYSSELNVNALELDDSALYLCASSRSSGVEGDTQYFGPGTRLTVL.

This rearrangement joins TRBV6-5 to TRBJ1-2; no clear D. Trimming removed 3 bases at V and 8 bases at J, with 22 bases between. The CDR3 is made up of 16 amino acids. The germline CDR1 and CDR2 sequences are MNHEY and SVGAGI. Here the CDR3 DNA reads TGTGCCAGCAGTTATTATCAGGAGGCGTTGGGTGACGGCTACACCTTC. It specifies CASSYYQEALGDGYTF.

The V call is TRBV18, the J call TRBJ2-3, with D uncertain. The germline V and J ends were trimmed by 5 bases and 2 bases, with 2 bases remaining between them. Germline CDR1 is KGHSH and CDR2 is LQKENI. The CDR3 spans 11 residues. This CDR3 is CASSDTDTQYF. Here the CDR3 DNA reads TGTGCCAGCTCAGACACAGATACGCAGTATTTT. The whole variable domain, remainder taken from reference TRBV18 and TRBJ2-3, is NAGVMQNPRHLVRRRGQEARLRCSPMKGHSHVYWYRQLPEEGLKFMVYLQKENIIDESGMPKERFSAEFPKEGPSILRIQQVVRGDSAAYFCASSDTDTQYFGPGTRLTVL.

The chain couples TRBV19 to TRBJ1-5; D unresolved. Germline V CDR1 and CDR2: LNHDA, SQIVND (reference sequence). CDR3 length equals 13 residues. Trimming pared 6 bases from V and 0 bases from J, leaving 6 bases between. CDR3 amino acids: CASSVPSNQPQHF. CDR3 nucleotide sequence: TGTGCCAGTAGCGTTCCTAGCAATCAGCCCCAGCATTTT.

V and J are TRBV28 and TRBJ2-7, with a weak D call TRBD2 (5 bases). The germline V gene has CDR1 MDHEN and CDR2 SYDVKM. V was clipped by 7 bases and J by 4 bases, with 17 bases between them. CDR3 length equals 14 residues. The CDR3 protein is CASTSLGETYEQYF. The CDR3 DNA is TGTGCCAGCACCTCCCTCGGGGAAACTTACGAGCAGTACTTC.

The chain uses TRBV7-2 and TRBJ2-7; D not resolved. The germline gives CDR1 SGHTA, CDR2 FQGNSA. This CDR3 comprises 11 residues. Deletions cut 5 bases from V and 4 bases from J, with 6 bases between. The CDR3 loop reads CASSIVYEQYF. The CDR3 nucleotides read TGTGCCAGCAGCATCGTATACGAGCAGTACTTC. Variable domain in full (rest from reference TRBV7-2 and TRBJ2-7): GAGVSQSPSNKVTEKGKDVELRCDPISGHTALYWYRQSLGQGLEFLIYFQGNSAPDKSGLPSDRFSAERTGGSVSTLTIQRTQQEDSAVYLCASSIVYEQYFGPGTRLTVT.

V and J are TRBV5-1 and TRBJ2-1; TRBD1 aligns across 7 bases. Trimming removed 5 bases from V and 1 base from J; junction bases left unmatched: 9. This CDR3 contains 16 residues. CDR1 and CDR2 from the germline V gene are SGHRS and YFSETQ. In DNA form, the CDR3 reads TGCGCCAGCAGGGGGGCCGAGGGACAGTCCTACAATGAGCAGTTCTTC. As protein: CASRGAEGQSYNEQFF.

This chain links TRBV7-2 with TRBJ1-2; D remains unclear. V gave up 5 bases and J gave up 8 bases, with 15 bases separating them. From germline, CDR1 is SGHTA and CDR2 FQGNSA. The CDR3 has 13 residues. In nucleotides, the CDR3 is TGTGCCAGCAGCCCCCATGTGGCGCGAGGCTACACCTTC. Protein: CASSPHVARGYTF. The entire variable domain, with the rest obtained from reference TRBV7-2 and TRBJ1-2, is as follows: GAGVSQSPSNKVTEKGKDVELRCDPISGHTALYWYRQSLGQGLEFLIYFQGNSAPDKSGLPSDRFSAERTGGSVSTLTIQRTQQEDSAVYLCASSPHVARGYTFGSGTRLTVV.

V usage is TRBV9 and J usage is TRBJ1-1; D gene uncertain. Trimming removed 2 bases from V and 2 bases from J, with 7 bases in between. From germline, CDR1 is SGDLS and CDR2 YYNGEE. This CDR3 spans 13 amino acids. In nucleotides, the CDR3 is TGTGCCAGCAGCGTGACTGTTAACACTGAAGCTTTCTTT. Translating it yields CASSVTVNTEAFF.